Following are 10 T cell receptor beta chains from one sample sequenced in a study of a mutant IDH1 vaccine in newly diagnosed glioma (dated by TCRdb to the early 2020s). Receptors were amplified or captured by the immunoSEQ multiplex PCR assay. Not all clones reach the TCRdb copy of this immuneACCESS table, which keeps in-frame sequences only. Checked studies attribute under half of the gap to unresolved V genes and leave the rest unexplained. For this sample the table gives roughly 34,000 clones, of which roughly 76% were detected only once. About 12% of the sample belongs to the ten largest clones. For these TCRs, the target antigens are not known. This sample's time point label indicates: week 5, during vaccination. Each vaccine dose, consisting of 300 ug of a 20-mer mutant IDH1 peptide in Montanide, was administered subcutaneously with topical imiquimod. Sample: PBMCs, taken from a glioma patient whose treatment included an IDH1 peptide vaccine. These receptor sequences come from a man over 45 with glioma.

A remark on this clone: One junction end disagrees with the germline gene, perhaps due to a read error. The J gene is TRBJ1-1, the V gene TRBV6-1, with D tentatively TRBD1 (5 bases). In germline, CDR1 is MNHNS, CDR2 SASEGT. CDR3 size: 15 residues. The CDR3: CASSIHHQGRTGAFF. The CDR3, as DNA: TGTGCCAGCAGTATCCACCACCAGGGTAGGACTGGAGCTTTCTTT.

V usage is TRBV7-9 and J usage is TRBJ1-3; D call uncertain. The germline gives CDR1 SEHNR, CDR2 FQNEAQ (reference sequence). V lost 5 bases and J lost 0, with 17 bases in between. The CDR3 length is 17 residues. The CDR3 coding sequence is TGTGCCAGCAGCCCACCGGGCGGGCCCTCCTCTGGAAACACCATATATTTT. It codes for CASSPPGGPSSGNTIYF.

V is TRBV7-2 and J is TRBJ2-1, with D unresolved. CDR1 SGHTA and CDR2 FQGNSA come from the germline V gene. The CDR3 has 14 residues. Trimming took off 5 bases at V and 6 bases at J, with 14 bases between the two ends. CDR3 in DNA: TGTGCCAGCAGCACCCGGGTGGCCCGCAATGAGCAGTTCTTC. It encodes CASSTRVARNEQFF.

V is TRBV10-3 and J is TRBJ1-3, with D maybe TRBD1 (5 bases). V dropped 6 bases and J dropped 2 bases, with 5 bases sitting between them. Germline-derived CDR1 and CDR2 are ENHRY and SYGVKD. The CDR3 is 12 residues long. The CDR3 region has the DNA TGTGCCATCAGGGACACTGGAAACACCATATATTTT. Amino acids: CAIRDTGNTIYF.

J is TRBJ1-1 and V is TRBV12-5; weak D call: TRBD1 (5 bases). Germline CDR1 reads LGHNT; CDR2 reads FRNRAP. The CDR3 is 12 residues long. V lost 9 bases to trimming and J lost 3 bases, with 11 bases between them. This CDR3 reads CARKGTDTEAFF. The CDR3 nucleotides read TGTGCTAGAAAGGGGACGGACACTGAAGCTTTCTTT.

The V gene is TRBV2, the J gene TRBJ1-1; no clear D. Between the trimmed V and J ends, which lost 6 bases and 0 bases, there was a span of 8 bases. This CDR3 is built from 13 residues. In germline, CDR1 is SNHLY, CDR2 FYNNEI. The CDR3 region is CASREIMNTEAFF. DNA of the CDR3: TGTGCCAGCAGAGAAATCATGAACACTGAAGCTTTCTTT.

The chain employs TRBV5-8 and TRBJ1-6; D ambiguous. Germline V lookup: CDR1 SGHTS, CDR2 YDEGEE. V gave up 1 base and J gave up 3 bases, with 14 bases separating them. The CDR3 extends over 17 amino acids. The chain's CDR3 is CASSLRYRTNYNSPLHF. The CDR3, as DNA: TGTGCCAGCAGCTTGAGGTACAGAACTAACTATAATTCACCCCTCCACTTT.

V is TRBV6-5 and J is TRBJ2-3, with D perhaps TRBD1 or TRBD2 (5 bases each). Germline CDR1 is MNHEY and CDR2 is SVGAGI. Trimming pared 4 bases from V and 5 bases from J, leaving 10 bases between. The CDR3 has 13 amino acids. Here the CDR3 DNA reads TGTGCCAGCAGTTCTCAGGGAGTAGATACGCAGTATTTT. It specifies CASSSQGVDTQYF.

This clone was counted once. The chain's CDR3 is CAWDDEQLELFF. The CDR3 nucleotides read TGTGCCTGGGACGACGAACAGTTGGAACTGTTTTTT. The gene calls are TRBV30 and TRBJ1-4; D is uncertain. This CDR3 region has 12 residues. Deletions cut 5 bases from V and 12 bases from J, with 16 bases between. The germline gives CDR1 GTSNPN, CDR2 SVGIG (reference sequence).

The V call is TRBV2, the J call TRBJ1-3; TRBD1 agrees at 9 bases. Germline V gene data show CDR1 as SNHLY and CDR2 as FYNNEI. The CDR3 contains 16 residues. V shed 0 bases, J shed 3 bases, and the junction held 3 bases outside the gene matches. CDR3 residues: CASSEAKTGGGNTIYF. The CDR3 DNA follows: TGTGCCAGCAGTGAAGCGAAGACAGGGGGTGGAAACACCATATATTTT.